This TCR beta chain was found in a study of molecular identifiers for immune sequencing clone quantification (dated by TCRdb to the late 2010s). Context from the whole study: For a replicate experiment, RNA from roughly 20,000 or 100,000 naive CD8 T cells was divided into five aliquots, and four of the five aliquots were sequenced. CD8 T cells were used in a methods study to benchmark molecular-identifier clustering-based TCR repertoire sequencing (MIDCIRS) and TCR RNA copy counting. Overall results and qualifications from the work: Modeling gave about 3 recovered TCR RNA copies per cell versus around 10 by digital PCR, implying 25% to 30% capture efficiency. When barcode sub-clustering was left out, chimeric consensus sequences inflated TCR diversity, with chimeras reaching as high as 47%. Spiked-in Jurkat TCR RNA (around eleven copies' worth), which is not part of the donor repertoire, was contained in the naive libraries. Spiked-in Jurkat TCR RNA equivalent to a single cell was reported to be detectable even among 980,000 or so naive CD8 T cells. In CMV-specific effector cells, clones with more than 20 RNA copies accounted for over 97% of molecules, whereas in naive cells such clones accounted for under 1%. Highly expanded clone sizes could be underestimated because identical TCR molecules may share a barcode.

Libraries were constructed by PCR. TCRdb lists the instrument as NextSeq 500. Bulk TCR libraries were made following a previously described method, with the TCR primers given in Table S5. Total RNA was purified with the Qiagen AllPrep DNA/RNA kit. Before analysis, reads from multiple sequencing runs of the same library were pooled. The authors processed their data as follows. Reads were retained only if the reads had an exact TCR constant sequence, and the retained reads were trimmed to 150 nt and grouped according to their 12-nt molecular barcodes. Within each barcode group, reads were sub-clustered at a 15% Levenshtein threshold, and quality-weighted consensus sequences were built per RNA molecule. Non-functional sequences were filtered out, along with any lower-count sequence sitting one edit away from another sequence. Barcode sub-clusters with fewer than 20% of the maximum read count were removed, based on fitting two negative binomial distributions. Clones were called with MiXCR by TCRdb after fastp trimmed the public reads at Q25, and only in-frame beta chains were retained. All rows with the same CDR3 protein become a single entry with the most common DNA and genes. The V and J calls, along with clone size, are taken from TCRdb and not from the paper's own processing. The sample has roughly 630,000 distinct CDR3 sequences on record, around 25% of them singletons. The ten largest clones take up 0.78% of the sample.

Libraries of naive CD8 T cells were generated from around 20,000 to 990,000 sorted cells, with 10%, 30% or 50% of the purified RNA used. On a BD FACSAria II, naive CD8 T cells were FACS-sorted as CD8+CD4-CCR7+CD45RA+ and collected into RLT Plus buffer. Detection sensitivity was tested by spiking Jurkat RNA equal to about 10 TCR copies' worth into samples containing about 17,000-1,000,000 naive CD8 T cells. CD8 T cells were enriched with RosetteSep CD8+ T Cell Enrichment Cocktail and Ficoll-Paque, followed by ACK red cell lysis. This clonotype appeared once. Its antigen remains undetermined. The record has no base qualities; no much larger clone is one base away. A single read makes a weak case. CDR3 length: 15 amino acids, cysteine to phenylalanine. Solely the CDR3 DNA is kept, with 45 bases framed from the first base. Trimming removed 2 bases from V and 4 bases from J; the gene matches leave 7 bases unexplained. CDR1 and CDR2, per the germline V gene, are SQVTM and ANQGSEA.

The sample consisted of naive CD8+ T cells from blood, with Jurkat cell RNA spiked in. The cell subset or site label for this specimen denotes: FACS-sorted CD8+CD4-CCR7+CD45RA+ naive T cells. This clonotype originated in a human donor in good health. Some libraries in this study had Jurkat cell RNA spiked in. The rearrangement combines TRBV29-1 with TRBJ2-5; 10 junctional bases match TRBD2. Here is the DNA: TGCAGCGTTGAACCTAGCGGGAGATGTGGAGAGACCCAGTACTTC. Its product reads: CSVEPSGRCGETQYF.